The following is a T cell receptor (beta chain) sequence with its context. This specimen belongs to a study of post-analysis software for immune sequencing data. TCR beta libraries were prepared from cDNA with unique molecular identifiers. Between roughly 1 and 10 million T cells gave rise to some 450,000 cDNA molecules. TCRdb reprocessed the PCR reads via MiXCR and lists one record per CDR3 protein. The table has around 160,000 distinct CDR3 sequences, around 36% seen once. The CDR3 is 13 amino acids. The germline CDR1 and CDR2 sequences are DFQATT and SNEGSKA (reference sequence). V lost 0 bases and J 10 bases, leaving 15 bases between the germline ends.

J is TRBJ1-2 and V is TRBV20-1, with D tentatively TRBD1 (5 bases). The source material was blood, sampled after autologous hematopoietic stem cell transplantation. This sequence was found in a girl between 10 and 17 years old with multiple sclerosis. The CDR3 spells CSARDTTRGDYTF. DNA of the CDR3: TGCAGTGCTAGAGATACGACCCGGGGCGACTACACCTTC.